The T cell receptor beta chain under discussion was sequenced for a study of STAT5B mutations in CD4+ large granular lymphocyte leukemia. The CDR3 spans 13 residues. V gave up 10 bases and J gave up 1 base, with 10 bases separating them. CDR1 and CDR2 from the germline V gene are MNHEY and SVGAGI. Study processing details: The detection floor for productive clonotype frequency was 2.59 x 10-5. Sequencing used immunoSEQ multiplex PCR; TCRdb keeps in-frame clones, though not all of them. That table gives V, J and clone size, and the DNA gave D and trimming. Of 35,000 to 45,000 clones in the sample, 65% to 90% were seen once. Study-level points and caveats: Main leukemic clonotypes were patient-specific, but approximately 25% appeared at low frequency elsewhere. 8/27 top patient clones versus 2/35 control clones were TRBV06-family.

A word on this clone: The target antigen is unknown.

The TCR comes from a human donor in good health. Input material: CD4+ T cells from blood buffy coats. V and J are TRBV6-5 and TRBJ1-4; D perhaps matches TRBD1 (5 bases). The CDR3 coding sequence is TGTGCCACAGTAGACAGAACTAATGAAAAACTGTTTTTT. As protein: CATVDRTNEKLFF.